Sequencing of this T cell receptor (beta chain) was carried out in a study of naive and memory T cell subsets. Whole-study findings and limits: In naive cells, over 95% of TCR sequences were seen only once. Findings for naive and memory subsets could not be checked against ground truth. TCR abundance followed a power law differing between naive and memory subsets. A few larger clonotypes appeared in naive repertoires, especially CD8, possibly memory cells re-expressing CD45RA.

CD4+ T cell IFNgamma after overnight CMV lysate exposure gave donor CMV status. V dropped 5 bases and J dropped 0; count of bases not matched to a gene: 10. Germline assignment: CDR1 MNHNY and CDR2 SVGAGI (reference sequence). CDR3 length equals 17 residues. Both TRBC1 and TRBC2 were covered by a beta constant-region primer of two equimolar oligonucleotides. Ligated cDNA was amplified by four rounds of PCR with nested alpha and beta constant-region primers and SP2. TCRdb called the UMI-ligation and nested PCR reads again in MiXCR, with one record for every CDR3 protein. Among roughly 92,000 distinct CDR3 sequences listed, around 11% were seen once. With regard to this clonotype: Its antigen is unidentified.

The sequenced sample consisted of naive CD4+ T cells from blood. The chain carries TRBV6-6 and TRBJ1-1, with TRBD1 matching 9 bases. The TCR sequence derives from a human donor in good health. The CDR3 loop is CASSLPGQGIVNTEAFF. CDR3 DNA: TGTGCCAGCAGTCTACCGGGACAGGGAATTGTGAACACTGAAGCTTTCTTT.